These T cell receptor beta chains were read from a single sample in a study of cytomegalovirus exposure and HLA in healthy donors. This table comes from immunoSEQ multiplex PCR, and its TCRdb copy is limited to in-frame clones, with some not included. The sample has approximately 92,000 clones, 81% seen once. Material: PBMCs. The receptors were sampled from a girl aged 2 to 9 in good health and CMV-seropositive. Each CDR3 is given with its conserved first and last residue. The order of the fields is V gene, J gene, clone size, D gene, CDR3 protein, CDR3 DNA. The D gene is left open where the match is weak. Clone size is given for some rows only: seen once, a few or many times, or a class if the clone is expanded.

TRBV5-1	TRBJ2-3	.	TRBD2	CASSQTSGRPPDTQYF	TGCGCCAGCAGCCAGACTAGCGGGAGACCCCCAGATACGCAGTATTTT
TRBV18	TRBJ1-1	.	TRBD1	CASSSDRGWTEAFF	TGTGCCAGCTCGTCCGACAGGGGGTGGACTGAAGCTTTCTTT
TRBV7-2	TRBJ1-2	.	.	CASSSRGWGDGYTF	TGTGCCAGCAGCTCCAGGGGCTGGGGCGATGGCTACACCTTC
TRBV7-9	TRBJ1-2	few	TRBD1	CASSFPRDRDYGYTF	TGTGCCAGCAGCTTCCCAAGGGACAGGGACTATGGCTACACCTTC
TRBV27	TRBJ1-5	once	.	CASRTGNQPQHF	TGTGCCAGCAGGACAGGTAATCAGCCCCAGCATTTT
TRBV10-3	TRBJ2-7	.	.	CAISTSREQYF	TGTGCCATCAGTACTAGTCGCGAGCAGTACTTC
TRBV9	TRBJ1-4	.	TRBD1	CASSPDEGQGYEKLFF	TGTGCCAGCAGCCCTGACGAGGGACAGGGATATGAAAAACTGTTTTTT
TRBV6-5	TRBJ1-3	once	.	CASSYSGANSGNTIYF	TGTGCCAGCAGTTACTCAGGGGCAAACTCTGGAAACACCATATATTTT
TRBV7-7	TRBJ2-1	.	TRBD2	CASSLEASGEQFF	TGTGCTAGCAGCTTAGAGGCTAGCGGGGAGCAGTTCTTC
TRBV7-4	TRBJ1-2	.	.	CASSPRDGYTF	TGTGCCAGCAGCCCCCGAGATGGCTACACCTTC
TRBV4-2	TRBJ2-7	.	.	CASSQDPPGRQYF	TGTGCCAGCAGCCAAGATCCCCCTGGCCGGCAGTACTTC
TRBV28	TRBJ1-5	.	.	CASSLESPDQPQHF	TGTGCCAGCAGTTTAGAATCCCCGGATCAGCCCCAGCATTTT
TRBV28	TRBJ1-2	.	.	CASSLYMNRDGYTF	TGTGCCAGCAGTCTCTACATGAACAGGGATGGCTACACCTTC
TRBV4-1	TRBJ2-5	.	.	CASSRPRWRGPNSIQYF	TGCGCCAGCAGCCGACCCAGATGGCGGGGTCCTAATAGTATCCAGTACTTC
TRBV7-9	TRBJ1-2	.	.	CASSLEHAGYTF	TGTGCCAGCAGCTTAGAGCACGCGGGCTACACCTTC